The entry that follows covers one TCR beta chain sequence. The specificity of this receptor is unknown. There are no base qualities to consult, and no much larger clone falls within one base. Samples from volunteer blood donors who had recovered from COVID-19 were contributed by a second Seattle source. Whole blood was collected in K2EDTA tubes by collaborating institutions according to the institutions' own protocols. For TCRbeta analysis, collaborator samples were shipped as frozen whole blood, as isolated PBMCs, or as DNA extracted from either sample type. These data belong to a study of blood T cell repertoires in COVID-19 (dated by TCRdb to about 2020). About the study as a whole: Collaborator samples came from the United States, Italy and Spain and covered acute and convalescent phases of COVID-19. The material from the prospective study consisted of cDNA or gDNA derived from T cells, B-cell-depleted T cells, or PBMCs. The dataset comprised deeply sampled blood TCRbeta repertoires from subjects exposed to, actively infected with, or recovered from COVID-19. The repertoires were released in a freely available public database meant as a resource for research on the immune response to SARS-CoV-2. The samples were drawn from the first 160 participants of the ongoing ImmuneRACE study and from 950 to 1,500 subjects provided by 6 global collaborators. The sample metadata nearly always contained a de-identified subject ID, COVID-19 status, age in years and sex. HLA class I and class II types, where available, came from metadata supplied by the sample provider rather than from assay-based typing.

The CDR3 goes from the cysteine to the phenylalanine over 15 residues. Here the CDR3 DNA is all that survives: 45 bases in frame from base 1. The germline V gene specifies SGHTA as CDR1 and FQGNSA as CDR2. V loses 1 base, J loses 2 bases, and the germline ends lie 12 bases apart. The study at large found these results: The quantity of clinical and demographic metadata differed by source and by participant and was supplied without curation.

The immunoSEQ Assay, a bias-controlled multiplex PCR, was used to amplify TCRbeta CDR3 regions from genomic DNA. The paper's data handling went like this. The number of nucleated cells in each sample was estimated from the amplification of reference gene primers within the assay. To quantify the absolute abundance of each unique TCRbeta CDR3 rearrangement, sequence reads were collapsed and filtered. For each sample, productive Simpson clonality was calculated as the square root of Simpson's diversity index across productive rearrangements. TCRdb limited this immuneACCESS table to in-frame rearrangements with V and J called. A share of clones is missing; checked studies link under half to unresolved V genes, and the rest is unexplained. V and J calls and clone size come straight from that table; D and trimming were deduced from the DNA. Here the sample has approximately 300,000 clones; more than 80% occur a single time. The ten largest account for 6.4% of the sample.

The source is a man younger than 30 who had recovered from COVID-19. The chain was built from TRBV7-2 and TRBJ2-7, with no D gene named confidently. Sequencing was carried out using peripheral blood. The DNA sequence follows: TGTGCCAGCAGCTTAGTACGGGTTCCAGCCTACGAGCAGTACTTC. The resulting protein is CASSLVRVPAYEQYF.